The clone carrying this T cell receptor beta chain was counted between two and nine times. Its target is not known. With MiXCR, TCRdb reprocessed the PCR reads. In the table there are tens of thousands of clones, around 20% of which are singletons. The data stem from a study of metastatic and nonmetastatic thyroid tumors. General study points: For both blood and tumor, malignant thyroid tumors reportedly showed significantly higher TCR beta diversity than benign nodules did.

Ahead of thyroid surgery, no patient had received treatment of any kind. CDR1 is MNHEY and CDR2 is SMNVEV in the germline V gene (reference sequence). This CDR3 spans 14 amino acids. Deletions cut 6 bases from V and 0 bases from J, with 11 bases between. This TCR came from a female donor with papillary thyroid cancer or a benign thyroid nodule (not recorded which). Some clones in this sample may be carry-over from other donors' samples. Sequencing was done on a sample of blood. The chain employs TRBV27 and TRBJ1-2; D unclear. The CDR3 here is CASSPGIANYGYTF. For the CDR3, the DNA is TGTGCCAGCAGCCCAGGTATAGCTAACTATGGCTACACCTTC.